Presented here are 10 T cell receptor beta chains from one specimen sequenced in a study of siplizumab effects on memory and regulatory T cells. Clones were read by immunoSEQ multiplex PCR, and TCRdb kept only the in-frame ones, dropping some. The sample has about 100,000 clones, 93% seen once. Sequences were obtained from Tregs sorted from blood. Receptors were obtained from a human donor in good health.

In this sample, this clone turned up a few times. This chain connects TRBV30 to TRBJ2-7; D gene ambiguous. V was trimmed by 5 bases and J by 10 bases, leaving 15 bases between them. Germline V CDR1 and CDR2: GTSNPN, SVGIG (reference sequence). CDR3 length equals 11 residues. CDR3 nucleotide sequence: TGTGCCTGGGTTTCTGGCAGTACACAGTACTTC. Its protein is CAWVSGSTQYF.

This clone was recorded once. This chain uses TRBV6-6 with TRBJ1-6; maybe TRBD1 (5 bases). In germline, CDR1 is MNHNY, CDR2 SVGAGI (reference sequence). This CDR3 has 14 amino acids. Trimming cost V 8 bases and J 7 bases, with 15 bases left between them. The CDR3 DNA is TGTGCCAGCCTGCCCGGGACCTCGAATTCACCCCTCCACTTT. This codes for CASLPGTSNSPLHF.

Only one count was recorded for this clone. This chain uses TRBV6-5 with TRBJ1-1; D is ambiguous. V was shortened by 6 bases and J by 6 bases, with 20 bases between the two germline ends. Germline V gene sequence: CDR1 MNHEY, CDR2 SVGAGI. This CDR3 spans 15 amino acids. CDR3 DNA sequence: TGTGCCAGCAGGTATATAGGGATGCTAACGGCTGAAGCTTTCTTT. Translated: CASRYIGMLTAEAFF.

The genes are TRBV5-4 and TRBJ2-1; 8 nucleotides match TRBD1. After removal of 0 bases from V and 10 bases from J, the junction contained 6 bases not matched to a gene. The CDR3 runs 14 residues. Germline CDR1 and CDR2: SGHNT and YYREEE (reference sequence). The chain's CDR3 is CASSLEGTGREQFF. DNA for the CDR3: TGTGCCAGCAGCTTGGAAGGGACAGGTCGCGAGCAGTTCTTC.

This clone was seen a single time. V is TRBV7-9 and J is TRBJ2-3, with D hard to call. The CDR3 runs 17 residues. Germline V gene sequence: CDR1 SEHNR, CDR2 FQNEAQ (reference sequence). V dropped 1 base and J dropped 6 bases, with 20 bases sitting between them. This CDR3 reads CASSLGARSLSGDTQYF. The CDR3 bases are TGTGCCAGCAGCTTAGGAGCCAGGTCCTTGTCGGGTGATACGCAGTATTTT.

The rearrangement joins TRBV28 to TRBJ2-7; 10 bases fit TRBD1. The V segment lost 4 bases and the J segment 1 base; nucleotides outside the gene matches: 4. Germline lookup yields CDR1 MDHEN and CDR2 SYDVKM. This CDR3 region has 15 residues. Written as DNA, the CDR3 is TGTGCCAGCAGTTCCTGGGGACAGGGGTCCTACGAGCAGTACTTC. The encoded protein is CASSSWGQGSYEQYF.

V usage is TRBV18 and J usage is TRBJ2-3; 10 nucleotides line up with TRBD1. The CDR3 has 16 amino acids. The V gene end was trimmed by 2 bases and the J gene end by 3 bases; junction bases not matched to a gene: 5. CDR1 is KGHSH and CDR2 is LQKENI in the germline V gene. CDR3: CASSPIPGQGTDTQYF. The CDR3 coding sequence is TGTGCCAGCTCACCAATTCCGGGACAGGGGACAGATACGCAGTATTTT.

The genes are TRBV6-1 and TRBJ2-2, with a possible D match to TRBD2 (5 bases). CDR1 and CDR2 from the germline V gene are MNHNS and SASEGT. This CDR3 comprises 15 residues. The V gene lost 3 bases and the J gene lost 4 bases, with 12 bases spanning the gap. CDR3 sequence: CASSDDGVSTGELFF. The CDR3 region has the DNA TGTGCCAGCAGTGACGACGGGGTGAGCACCGGGGAGCTGTTTTTT.

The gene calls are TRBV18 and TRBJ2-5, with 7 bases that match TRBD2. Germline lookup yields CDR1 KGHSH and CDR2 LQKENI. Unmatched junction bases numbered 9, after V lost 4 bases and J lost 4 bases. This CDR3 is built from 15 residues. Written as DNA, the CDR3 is TGTGCCAGCTCACTCCCCCATGGGGGGGTAGAGACCCAGTACTTC. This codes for CASSLPHGGVETQYF.

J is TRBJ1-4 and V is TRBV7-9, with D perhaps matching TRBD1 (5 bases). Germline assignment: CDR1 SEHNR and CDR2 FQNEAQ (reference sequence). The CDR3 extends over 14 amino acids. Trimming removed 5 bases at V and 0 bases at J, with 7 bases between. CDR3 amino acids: CASSHRPTNEKLFF. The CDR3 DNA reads TGTGCCAGCAGCCACAGGCCAACTAATGAAAAACTGTTTTTT.